Presented here are 7 T cell receptor beta chains from one specimen sequenced in a study of CD8 T cells in ankylosing spondylitis. TCRdb fed the 5' RACE reads into MiXCR, producing one record per CDR3 protein. The sample lists under 300,000 distinct CDR3 sequences; 15% to 20% were seen once. The source material was blood, either unsorted or a sorted T cell fraction (not recorded which). The receptor source for this set is a male donor with ankylosing spondylitis or in good health (not recorded which).

In DNA form, the CDR3 reads TGTGCCAGCAGCTCACCTCCCCCAGCTGGAGAGACCCAGTACTTC. Amino acids: CASSSPPPAGETQYF. The chain couples TRBV7-2 to TRBJ2-5; D not certain. This CDR3 has 15 amino acids. Germline-derived CDR1 and CDR2 are SGHTA and FQGNSA. The ends were cut back, 4 bases at V and 4 bases at J, with 16 bases in the middle.

This clonotype showed up many times. The genes are TRBV27 and TRBJ1-5; 7 nucleotides line up with TRBD1. The CDR3 is 14 residues long. Trimming cost V 5 bases and J 6 bases; bases outside gene matches: 7. Germline CDR1 and CDR2: MNHEY and SMNVEV (reference sequence). As DNA, the CDR3 is TGTGCCAGCAGTGGAGGGACAGTGGGTCAGCCCCAGCATTTT. Protein: CASSGGTVGQPQHF.

This clonotype has just a few counts. The chain is built from TRBV29-1 and TRBJ1-2; unclear D gene. CDR3 length equals 14 residues. V dropped 0 bases and J dropped 2 bases, with 10 bases sitting between them. In germline, CDR1 is SQVTM, CDR2 ANQGSEA. The CDR3 reads CSVEDSFDNYGYTF. CDR3 DNA: TGCAGCGTTGAAGATTCGTTTGACAACTATGGCTACACCTTC.

This clonotype was found a few times. V and J are TRBV10-2 and TRBJ2-3; 7 bases line up with TRBD1. After removal of 3 bases from V and 7 bases from J, the junction contained 7 bases not matched to a gene. Germline V gene sequence: CDR1 WSHSY, CDR2 SAAADI. This CDR3 comprises 14 residues. For the CDR3, the DNA is TGCGCCAGCAGTGATAACCAGGGGGTATATACGCAGTATTTT. Protein: CASSDNQGVYTQYF.

This rearrangement joins TRBV27 to TRBJ2-5; a weak D match, TRBD2 (6 bases). The CDR3 sequence is 14 residues long. Germline V gives CDR1 MNHEY, CDR2 SMNVEV (reference sequence). V was trimmed by 5 bases and J by 2 bases, leaving 12 bases between them. The CDR3 coding sequence is TGTGCCAGCAGTAGAAGGGAGGATCAAGAGACCCAGTACTTC. Encoded protein: CASSRREDQETQYF.

V and J are TRBV6-5 and TRBJ2-2; 11 bases match TRBD2. This CDR3 has 16 amino acids. V lost 0 bases and J lost 5; bases outside the gene matches: 2. CDR1 is MNHEY and CDR2 is SVGAGI in the germline V gene. The CDR3 nucleotides read TGTGCCAGCAGTTACTCGACTAGCGGGGCAACCGGGGAGCTGTTTTTT. This sequence encodes CASSYSTSGATGELFF.

This clonotype was seen only a few times. The V call is TRBV4-3, the J call TRBJ2-1; TRBD2 matches at 10 bases. The ends lost 5 bases at V and 5 bases at J; junction bases unmatched: 9. CDR1 is LGHNA, CDR2 YSLEER, per germline. This CDR3 is built from 16 residues. This chain's CDR3 is CASSFRLAGVDNEQFF. CDR3 coding DNA: TGCGCCAGCAGCTTCAGGCTAGCGGGAGTCGACAATGAGCAGTTCTTC.